Each of the 30 T cell receptor beta chains below was sequenced from the same sample in a study of blood T cell repertoires in COVID-19 (dated by TCRdb to 2018 to 2021). Library generation was performed with the immunoSEQ multiplex PCR assay. Drawn from immuneACCESS, this table holds only the in-frame rearrangements with V and J called that TCRdb kept. Clones are partly lost; checked studies trace under half to an unresolved V gene and leave the rest unexplained. Counted in this sample were approximately 480,000 clones; roughly 89% of them appeared once. The ten largest clones represent approximately 0.9% of the sample. The sequenced material came from peripheral blood. The receptors derive from a man between 18 and 35 years old with COVID-19, enrolled during active disease.

The chain joins TRBV19 to TRBJ2-7; no definite D call. This CDR3 is built from 13 residues. Germline CDR1 and CDR2: LNHDA and SQIVND (reference sequence). V was shortened by 0 bases and J by 0 bases, with 3 bases between the two germline ends. The CDR3: CASSIDNSYEQYF. Written as DNA, the CDR3 is TGTGCCAGTAGTATAGACAACTCCTACGAGCAGTACTTC. Based on the CDR3 plus reference TRBV19 and TRBJ2-7, the full variable domain is DGGITQSPKYLFRKEGQNVTLSCEQNLNHDAMYWYRQDPGQGLRLIYYSQIVNDFQKGDIAEGYSVSREKKESFPLTVTSAQKNPTAFYLCASSIDNSYEQYFGPGTRLTVT.

The chain couples TRBV5-1 to TRBJ2-3; 10 bases fit TRBD2. V lost 5 bases to trimming and J lost 4 bases; unmatched junction nucleotides: 7. The V gene's germline CDR1 is SGHRS and CDR2 YFSETQ. CDR3 length: 15 residues. The CDR3 is CASSPLAGLPDTQYF. The DNA of the CDR3 is TGCGCCAGCAGTCCACTAGCGGGACTACCAGATACGCAGTATTTT.

The chain carries TRBV3-1 (or the pseudogene TRBV3-2) and TRBJ1-2; TRBD1 matches at 7 bases. Germline assignment: CDR1 LGHDT and CDR2 YNNKEL (reference sequence). V trimming: 6 bases; J trimming: 6 bases; junction bases outside the gene matches: 7. The length of the CDR3 is 13 residues. The CDR3 here is CASSPTGPHGYTF. The DNA of the CDR3 is TGTGCCAGCAGTCCGACAGGGCCCCATGGCTACACCTTC.

The rearrangement uses TRBV5-3 and TRBJ2-1; 8 bases agree with TRBD2. TRBV5-3 falls under the ORF class, with uncertain function. The J segment lost 0 bases and the V segment lost 1 base, leaving 12 bases of the junction unmatched. The CDR3 is 19 residues long. The CDR3 bases are TGTGCCAGAAGCTTGTACACTAGCGGACCAGACAGCTCCTACAATGAGCAGTTCTTC. As protein: CARSLYTSGPDSSYNEQFF.

Concerning this clone itself: Within the sample, other DNA sequences also encode this same CDR3. The rearrangement uses TRBV2 and TRBJ1-1, with 9 bases matching TRBD1. Germline values: CDR1 SNHLY, CDR2 FYNNEI. This CDR3 spans 13 amino acids. The junction had 5 bases not matched to a gene; V was cut back by 8 bases and J by 4 bases. CDR3 bases: TGTGCCAGCCGGGGACAGGGCGGCACTGAAGCTTTCTTT. Translated: CASRGQGGTEAFF.

The chain couples TRBV5-1 to TRBJ2-6, with 10 bases that match TRBD1. V shed 4 bases, J shed 0 bases, and the junction held 10 bases outside the gene matches. CDR1 and CDR2 from the germline V gene are SGHRS and YFSETQ. The CDR3 is 19 residues long. The CDR3 here is CASSPRPGQGTSGANVLTF. The CDR3 DNA follows: TGCGCCAGCAGCCCGCGACCGGGACAGGGGACCTCTGGGGCCAACGTCCTGACTTTC.

The chain uses TRBV5-1 and TRBJ1-2, with 9 bases matching TRBD1. The CDR3 totals 14 residues. The ends lost 3 bases at V and 8 bases at J; junction bases unmatched: 8. In germline, CDR1 is SGHRS, CDR2 YFSETQ. The CDR3 coding sequence is TGCGCCAGCAGCTCCCGGGACAGGGTCGGGGGCTACACCTTC. Its protein is CASSSRDRVGGYTF.

This chain uses TRBV11-3 with TRBJ2-3; TRBD2 matches at 11 bases. CDR3 length equals 19 residues. Per the germline V gene, CDR1 is SGHNT and CDR2 is YENEEA. Losses at the gene ends were 3 bases for V and 1 base for J; bases not matched to a gene: 12. The CDR3 nucleotides are TGTGCCAGCAGCTTCATGTACACTAGCGGGAGTTTGGGCACAGATACGCAGTATTTT. Translation gives CASSFMYTSGSLGTDTQYF.

The gene calls are TRBV29-1 and TRBJ2-7; D remains ambiguous. Germline CDR1 SQVTM, CDR2 ANQGSEA. Deletions cut 4 bases from V and 0 bases from J, with 10 bases between. This CDR3 contains 13 residues. The CDR3 DNA follows: TGCAGCGTTGGAAGCCTACTCTCCTACGAGCAGTACTTC. Translating gives CSVGSLLSYEQYF.

V usage is TRBV7-2 and J usage is TRBJ2-7, with a possible D match to TRBD2 (7 bases). CDR3 length: 15 amino acids. In germline, CDR1 is SGHTA, CDR2 FQGNSA. V was shortened by 0 bases and J by 2 bases, with 11 bases between the two germline ends. This CDR3 is CASSLAPGGPYEQYF. CDR3 DNA: TGTGCCAGCAGCTTAGCCCCGGGGGGCCCCTACGAGCAGTACTTC.

This chain uses TRBV5-4 with TRBJ2-5; 7 bases map to TRBD2. The CDR3 totals 13 residues. Trimming at V came to 3 bases and at J to 4 bases, leaving 3 bases not matched to a gene. Germline CDR1 SGHNT, CDR2 YYREEE (reference sequence). The CDR3 spells CASSSWGGETQYF. The DNA of the CDR3 is TGTGCCAGCAGCTCGTGGGGGGGAGAGACCCAGTACTTC. The complete variable domain, with remaining parts taken from reference TRBV5-4 and TRBJ2-5, reads ETGVTQSPTHLIKTRGQQVTLRCSSQSGHNTVSWYQQALGQGPQFIFQYYREEENGRGNFPPRFSGLQFPNYSSELNVNALELDDSALYLCASSSWGGETQYFGPGTRLLVL.

The chain uses TRBV5-4 and TRBJ2-3; D possibly corresponds to TRBD2 (5 bases). CDR3 length equals 14 residues. Per the germline V gene, CDR1 is SGHNT and CDR2 is YYREEE (reference sequence). V was trimmed by 7 bases and J by 5 bases, leaving 17 bases between them. DNA of the CDR3: TGTGCCAGCCGATACGGAGGTGGTAAAGATACGCAGTATTTT. Protein product: CASRYGGGKDTQYF.

This clone was found a few times. The chain uses TRBV10-2 and TRBJ2-7; D is unclear. V was pared by 3 bases and J by 4 bases, with 13 bases between. The CDR3 sequence is 14 residues long. The V gene's germline CDR1 is WSHSY and CDR2 SAAADI. CDR3 amino acids: CASSEGLDFYEQYF. The CDR3 DNA reads as TGCGCCAGCAGTGAAGGTCTAGATTTTTACGAGCAGTACTTC.

The V call is TRBV7-8, the J call TRBJ2-2; 8 bases agree with TRBD2. With V trimmed by 10 bases and J by 5 bases, 6 bases remained unmatched. The CDR3 contains 13 residues. In germline, CDR1 is SGHVS, CDR2 FQNEAQ. CDR3 DNA sequence: TGTGCCACCGGACTAGCTAGGACCGGGGAGCTGTTTTTT. Its protein product is CATGLARTGELFF.

The chain combines TRBV19 with TRBJ1-1; D is perhaps TRBD1 (5 bases). CDR3 length equals 15 residues. The V and J ends lost 2 bases and 1 base respectively, with 11 bases between them. CDR1 and CDR2 (germline): LNHDA, SQIVND (reference sequence). CDR3 nucleotides: TGTGCCAGTAGTATACCCACAGGCCAGAACACTGAAGCTTTCTTT. It codes for CASSIPTGQNTEAFF.

The V call is TRBV12-5, the J call TRBJ2-7, with D hard to call. Per the germline V gene, CDR1 is LGHNT and CDR2 is FRNRAP. The CDR3 is made up of 11 amino acids. The V gene lost 6 bases and the J gene lost 3 bases, with 6 bases spanning the gap. The CDR3 spells CASGTYYEQYF. Written as DNA, the CDR3 is TGTGCTAGTGGCACTTACTACGAGCAGTACTTC.

The V call is TRBV10-2, the J call TRBJ2-7; 7 bases match TRBD2. J lost 0 bases, V lost 8 bases, and 7 bases had no gene match. The CDR3 spans 14 residues. Germline V CDR1 and CDR2: WSHSY, SAAADI. The CDR3 is CASWGLLGSYEQYF. The CDR3 DNA reads TGCGCCAGCTGGGGACTACTCGGCTCCTACGAGCAGTACTTC.

The chain employs TRBV2 and TRBJ1-4, with 11 bases identical to TRBD1. The CDR3 runs 14 residues. CDR1 is SNHLY and CDR2 is FYNNEI in the germline V gene. J lost 6 bases, V lost 5 bases, and 2 bases had no gene match. The CDR3 DNA is TGTGCCAGCAGTTGGGACAGGGGGGATGAAAAACTGTTTTTT. It yields the protein CASSWDRGDEKLFF.

The gene calls are TRBV6-5 and TRBJ2-1; D is unclear. Trimming pared 0 bases from V and 0 bases from J, leaving 9 bases between. Looked up from germline, CDR1 is MNHEY and CDR2 is SVGAGI. This CDR3 has 16 residues. The CDR3 nucleotides are TGTGCCAGCAGTTACTCCGGTCTTTTCTCCTACAATGAGCAGTTCTTC. Translated, it gives CASSYSGLFSYNEQFF.

The chain uses TRBV11-2 and TRBJ2-7; D not resolved. The CDR3 runs to 13 residues. V lost 1 base and J 2 bases, leaving 6 bases between the germline ends. Germline values: CDR1 SGHAT, CDR2 FQNNGV. CDR3 in amino acids: CASSLAVAYEQYF. The CDR3 coding sequence is TGTGCCAGCAGCTTAGCGGTCGCCTACGAGCAGTACTTC. Full variable domain (outside the CDR3, taken from reference TRBV11-2 and TRBJ2-7): EAGVAQSPRYKIIEKRQSVAFWCNPISGHATLYWYQQILGQGPKLLIQFQNNGVVDDSQLPKDRFSAERLKGVDSTLKIQPAKLEDSAVYLCASSLAVAYEQYFGPGTRLTVT.

This clone was observed a single time. This rearrangement joins TRBV6-5 to TRBJ1-3; D may be TRBD1 (5 bases). V was clipped by 2 bases and J by 4 bases, with 12 bases between them. This CDR3 spans 15 amino acids. Looked up from germline, CDR1 is MNHEY and CDR2 is SVGAGI. CDR3 nucleotide sequence: TGTGCCAGCAGTTACGGAGGGGAGGGAGGAAACACCATATATTTT. Translated: CASSYGGEGGNTIYF.

Note on this clone: This specimen includes other DNA sequences encoding the same CDR3. The chain combines TRBV3-1 (or the pseudogene TRBV3-2) with TRBJ1-2; D may be TRBD1 (5 bases). The V end was cut by 0 bases, the J end by 4 bases, with 12 bases between. The CDR3 runs 15 residues. CDR1 is LGHDT and CDR2 is YNNKEL in the germline V gene (reference sequence). The CDR3 sequence: CASSQDGGGRYGYTF. The DNA for the CDR3 is TGTGCCAGCAGCCAAGATGGGGGGGGTCGCTATGGCTACACCTTC.

V usage is TRBV27 and J usage is TRBJ1-6; 8 nucleotides line up with TRBD1. Germline trimming cut 3 bases from V and 10 bases from J; bases unmatched to any gene: 8. Germline CDR1 and CDR2: MNHEY and SMNVEV (reference sequence). This CDR3 region has 15 residues. As DNA, the CDR3 is TGTGCCAGCAGTTTCATCGGACAGGGTAACTCACCCCTCCACTTT. It is translated as CASSFIGQGNSPLHF.

The J gene is TRBJ2-1, the V gene TRBV5-4, with TRBD1 matching over 8 bases. The CDR3 is 18 residues long. The germline CDR1 and CDR2 sequences are SGHNT and YYREEE (reference sequence). Trimming removed 4 bases from V and 5 bases from J; junction bases left unmatched: 17. CDR3 nucleotide sequence: TGTGCCAGCAGCCCTACAACAGGGGGGTTGGGTGTCAACAATGAGCAGTTCTTC. It encodes CASSPTTGGLGVNNEQFF.

V usage is TRBV2 and J usage is TRBJ1-5, with TRBD1 matching over 7 bases. Losses at the gene ends were 5 bases for V and 0 bases for J; bases not matched to a gene: 7. The CDR3 extends over 16 amino acids. CDR1 and CDR2 from the germline V gene are SNHLY and FYNNEI. CDR3 DNA sequence: TGTGCCAGCAGTATCCGGGACAGTTATAGCAATCAGCCCCAGCATTTT. Its protein product is CASSIRDSYSNQPQHF.

This sequence joins TRBV20-1 and TRBJ2-5; D uncertain. CDR1 and CDR2 (germline): DFQATT, SNEGSKA (reference sequence). The CDR3 is 11 amino acids. V dropped 5 bases and J dropped 5 bases, with 9 bases sitting between them. The CDR3 region is CSASSSETQYF. The CDR3 DNA follows: TGCAGTGCTTCCTCTTCGGAGACCCAGTACTTC.

The rearrangement joins TRBV6-5 to TRBJ1-2, with unresolved D. Germline CDR1 reads MNHEY; CDR2 reads SVGAGI. The CDR3 totals 12 residues. The V end was cut by 8 bases, the J end by 8 bases, with 15 bases between. This chain's CDR3 is CASGRRPEGYTF. Written as DNA, the CDR3 is TGTGCCAGCGGAAGGAGGCCTGAGGGCTACACCTTC.

This clone was seen only once. The chain recombines TRBV4-1 with TRBJ2-1; 11 nucleotides agree with TRBD2. V gave up 1 base and J gave up 3 bases; unmatched junction bases: 2. The CDR3 contains 16 residues. CDR1 and CDR2 from the germline V gene are MGHRA and YSYEKL. The chain's CDR3 is CASSQGTSGHYNEQFF. The CDR3 region has the DNA TGCGCCAGCAGCCAAGGGACTAGCGGGCACTACAATGAGCAGTTCTTC.

The rearrangement links TRBV5-1 to TRBJ2-3; no clear D. V dropped 1 base and J dropped 2 bases, with 8 bases sitting between them. Germline V gene sequence: CDR1 SGHRS, CDR2 YFSETQ. This CDR3 spans 14 amino acids. The DNA of the CDR3 is TGCGCCAGCAGCTTGATCCAGGACACAGATACGCAGTATTTT. Encoded protein: CASSLIQDTDTQYF.

V is TRBV7-9 and J is TRBJ2-2; weak D call: TRBD2 (6 bases). This CDR3 is 15 amino acids long. V was clipped by 1 base and J by 4 bases, with 10 bases between them. Germline V lookup: CDR1 SEHNR, CDR2 FQNEAQ (reference sequence). CDR3 nucleotides: TGTGCCAGCAGCTTAGTTTTCGGGGGCACCGGGGAGCTGTTTTTT. Translation: CASSLVFGGTGELFF.